One sample yielded the 25 T cell receptor beta chains listed below, sequenced in a study of blood T cell repertoires in COVID-19. Sequenced by immunoSEQ multiplex PCR; TCRdb stores in-frame clones only, minus some. The repertoire holds tens of thousands of clones, around 85% seen once, with 13% to 15% in the top ten. Material: peripheral blood. These receptor sequences come from a woman in her 70s with acute or convalescent COVID-19.

About this clone itself: Mismatch with germline at one junction end may stem from a read error. The same CDR3 arises from other DNA sequences in this sample as well. This chain links TRBV5-1 with TRBJ1-2; D gene ambiguous. The CDR3 has 13 amino acids. Germline V lookup: CDR1 SGHRS, CDR2 YFSETQ. CDR3 sequence reads: CASSLEGDYGYTF. The CDR3 coding sequence is TGCGCCAGCAGCTTAGAGGGAGACTATGGCTACACTTTC.

The sample holds a few counts of this clone. This sequence joins TRBV6-6 and TRBJ2-7, with 9 positions matching TRBD2. The CDR3 consists of 16 residues. Germline CDR1 is MNHNY and CDR2 is SVGAGI (reference sequence). J gave up 0 bases and V 8 bases, and 11 bases lay outside the gene matches. The CDR3 nucleotides read TGTGCCAGCGCCCCAACTCGTAGCGGGGGCTCCTACGAGCAGTACGTC. Its protein product is CASAPTRSGGSYEQYV.

The chain links TRBV6-2 or TRBV6-3 to TRBJ2-5; D is possibly TRBD2 (5 bases). The CDR3 covers 15 residues. V was trimmed by 0 bases and J by 4 bases, leaving 12 bases between them. Germline-derived CDR1 and CDR2 are MNHEY and SVGEGT. The CDR3 loop is CASSYSRVGVETQYF. The CDR3 nucleotides read TGTGCCAGCAGTTACTCGAGGGTCGGGGTAGAGACCCAGTACTTC.

This chain uses TRBV6-2 or TRBV6-3 with TRBJ1-2, with 8 bases fitting TRBD1. The CDR3 is 16 amino acids. Per the germline V gene, CDR1 is MNHEY and CDR2 is SVGEGT. J gave up 8 bases and V 5 bases, and 16 bases lay outside the gene matches. CDR3 nucleotide sequence: TGTGCCAGCAGTCCACCGCCTAACCAGGGGGCTAGGGGCTACACCTTC. It codes for CASSPPPNQGARGYTF.

The chain couples TRBV7-7 to TRBJ2-2, with 8 bases identical to TRBD1. Germline trimming cut 5 bases from V and 5 bases from J; bases unmatched to any gene: 7. Germline V gives CDR1 SSHAT, CDR2 FNYEAQ (reference sequence). The length of the CDR3 is 15 residues. CDR3 amino acids: CASSTGQGATGELFF. DNA of the CDR3: TGTGCCAGCAGCACCGGACAGGGTGCGACCGGGGAGCTGTTTTTT.

V is TRBV4-1 and J is TRBJ2-3, with 8 bases lining up with TRBD2. Germline assignment: CDR1 MGHRA and CDR2 YSYEKL. V shed 3 bases, J shed 2 bases, and the junction held 4 bases outside the gene matches. This CDR3 has 15 residues. The CDR3: CASSQHGLATDTQYF. The CDR3 DNA reads TGCGCCAGCAGCCAGCACGGACTAGCCACAGATACGCAGTATTTT.

The CDR3 loop is CATSSGRARNEQFF. CDR3 coding DNA: TGTGCCACCAGCAGCGGGAGAGCTCGCAATGAGCAGTTCTTC. The V gene is TRBV15, the J gene TRBJ2-1, with a possible D match to TRBD2 (6 bases). There are 14 residues in the CDR3. The V gene lost 3 bases and the J gene lost 6 bases, with 12 bases spanning the gap. Germline V CDR1 and CDR2: LNHNV, YYDKDF (reference sequence).

The genes are TRBV23-1 and TRBJ2-1, with D maybe TRBD2 (6 bases). TRBV23-1 is designated an ORF whose function remains uncertain. The CDR3 consists of 19 residues. Trimming left V 0 bases short and J 0 bases short, with 18 bases between. DNA for the CDR3: TGCGCCAGCAGTCAATCCGGGGGTTGGACCGCGAGCTCCTACAATGAGCAGTTCTTC. As protein: CASSQSGGWTASSYNEQFF.

This clone was recorded at least ten times. The chain carries TRBV19 and TRBJ1-1; no reliable D call. This CDR3 is 13 amino acids long. Trimming pared 2 bases from V and 1 base from J, leaving 5 bases between. CDR1 is LNHDA, CDR2 SQIVND, per germline (reference sequence). The CDR3, as DNA: TGTGCCAGTAGTATAAACAGGAACACTGAAGCTTTCTTT. Translation: CASSINRNTEAFF. Drawing the rest from reference TRBV19 and TRBJ1-1, the complete variable domain is DGGITQSPKYLFRKEGQNVTLSCEQNLNHDAMYWYRQDPGQGLRLIYYSQIVNDFQKGDIAEGYSVSREKKESFPLTVTSAQKNPTAFYLCASSINRNTEAFFGQGTRLTVV.

The chain uses TRBV5-1 and TRBJ2-1, with D possibly matching TRBD2 (6 bases). Germline loops: CDR1 SGHRS, CDR2 YFSETQ. This CDR3 has 12 residues. The V and J ends lost 4 bases and 11 bases respectively, with 13 bases between them. The CDR3 here is CASSTNREKQFF. CDR3 bases: TGCGCCAGCAGCACAAACCGGGAGAAGCAGTTCTTC.

The chain recombines TRBV28 with TRBJ2-7, with TRBD2 matching 8 bases. CDR1 is MDHEN, CDR2 SYDVKM, per germline. This CDR3 contains 16 residues. Trimming cost V 5 bases and J 3 bases; bases outside gene matches: 12. The CDR3 is CASSPPGLAGFYEQYV. The CDR3 DNA follows: TGTGCCAGCAGTCCACCCGGGCTAGCGGGTTTCTACGAGCAGTACGTC.

The gene calls are TRBV5-6 and TRBJ2-4; D may be TRBD1 (6 bases). The CDR3 has 15 residues. Germline CDR1 is SGHDT and CDR2 is YYEEEE. Trimming took 3 bases from V and 0 from J, leaving 10 bases between them. The CDR3 loop reads CASSSGTIAKNIQYF. Written as DNA, the CDR3 is TGTGCCAGCAGCTCCGGGACAATAGCCAAAAACATTCAGTACTTC.

The chain joins TRBV4-1 to TRBJ1-4, with a possible D match to TRBD1 (5 bases). Per the germline V gene, CDR1 is MGHRA and CDR2 is YSYEKL. CDR3 length: 15 amino acids. V lost 2 bases to trimming and J lost 3 bases, with 10 bases between them. The CDR3 DNA is TGCGCCAGCAGCCAACAGGAGGGGTCTAATGAAAAACTGTTTTTT. This sequence encodes CASSQQEGSNEKLFF.

The chain recombines TRBV19 with TRBJ2-3; TRBD2 matches at 9 bases. The CDR3 runs to 15 residues. Trimming took 5 bases from V and 0 from J; bases not matched to a gene: 3. CDR1 LNHDA and CDR2 SQIVND come from the germline V gene (reference sequence). CDR3 coding DNA: TGTGCCAGTAGTCTGACTAGCGGAAGCACAGATACGCAGTATTTT. Translated: CASSLTSGSTDTQYF.

This clone was counted a single time. V is TRBV9 and J is TRBJ1-3; TRBD1 might be the D (5 bases). With 2 bases removed from V and 0 bases from J, the gap between germline ends came to 9 bases. Per germline, CDR1 SGDLS and CDR2 YYNGEE. This CDR3 has 15 amino acids. DNA of the CDR3: TGTGCCAGCAGCGTGCAGGGTAGCTCTGGAAACACCATATATTTT. It is translated as CASSVQGSSGNTIYF.

About this clone: A junction end diverges from the germline sequence, so it may reflect a read error. V is TRBV5-1 and J is TRBJ2-6; a weak D match, TRBD1 (6 bases). Looked up from germline, CDR1 is SGHRS and CDR2 is YFSETQ. The CDR3 spans 15 residues. The CDR3 region is CVSTLQGSGANVLTF. The CDR3 region has the DNA TGCGTCAGCACCCTACAGGGCTCTGGGGCCAACGTCCTGACTTTC. The entire variable domain, with the rest obtained from reference TRBV5-1 and TRBJ2-6, is as follows: KAGVTQTPRYLIKTRGQQVTLSCSPISGHRSVSWYQQTPGQGLQFLFEYFSETQRNKGNFPGRFSGRQFSNSRSEMNVSTLELGDSALYLCVSTLQGSGANVLTFGAGSRLTVL.

The chain has TRBV5-5 and TRBJ1-5; perhaps TRBD1 as D (5 bases). The CDR3 is made up of 18 amino acids. CDR1 and CDR2 (germline): SGHKS, YYEKEE (reference sequence). Trimming removed 5 bases from V and 3 bases from J, with 24 bases in between. CDR3 nucleotide sequence: TGTGCCAGCAGTCCCACGCAGGGATGGGGTCTTGACAATCAGCCCCAGCATTTT. It yields the protein CASSPTQGWGLDNQPQHF.

The V call is TRBV23-1, the J call TRBJ2-7; D is unresolved. Being an ORF, TRBV23-1 has a function that is uncertain. The CDR3 totals 13 residues. Trimming cost V 2 bases and J 3 bases, with 8 bases left between them. CDR3 DNA: TGCGCCAGCAGTCAAGGTCAGTTCTACGAGCAGTACGTC. Translation gives CASSQGQFYEQYV.

The CDR3: CASSSRTQETQYF. The CDR3 DNA reads as TGTGCCAGCAGCTCTAGGACTCAAGAGACCCAGTACTTC. The J gene is TRBJ2-5, the V gene TRBV7-2; D might be TRBD2 (5 bases). The CDR3 runs 13 residues. CDR1 is SGHTA, CDR2 FQGNSA, per germline. V was shortened by 4 bases and J by 2 bases, with 8 bases between the two germline ends.

CDR3 region: CASSLERNSPLHF. The DNA of the CDR3 is TGTGCCAGCAGCTTGGAGAGGAATTCACCCCTCCACTTT. This chain connects TRBV7-9 to TRBJ1-6; no definite D call. V lost 3 bases, J lost 7 bases, and 7 bases lay in between. The CDR3 is 13 amino acids. From germline, CDR1 is SEHNR and CDR2 FQNEAQ (reference sequence).

CDR3 bases: TGTGCCAGCAGCTTAGGAGTGGGACTTTACGAGCAGTACGTC. The encoded protein is CASSLGVGLYEQYV. V gene TRBV7-2 combines with J gene TRBJ2-7; D might be TRBD2 (6 bases). CDR3 size: 14 residues. Trimming took 1 base from V and 4 from J, leaving 11 bases between them. The V gene's germline CDR1 is SGHTA and CDR2 FQGNSA.

The chain has TRBV5-6 and TRBJ2-7, with D hard to call. Germline lookup yields CDR1 SGHDT and CDR2 YYEEEE. V lost 0 bases, J lost 6 bases, and 10 bases lay in between. CDR3 length: 13 residues. The CDR3 reads CASSLVASGEQYV. The CDR3 DNA reads TGTGCCAGCAGCTTGGTGGCTTCGGGCGAGCAGTACGTC.

The rearrangement joins TRBV7-2 to TRBJ2-1; TRBD2 matches 9 bases. The CDR3 loop spans 18 amino acids. V trimming: 5 bases; J trimming: 2 bases; junction bases outside the gene matches: 13. The germline V gene has CDR1 SGHTA and CDR2 FQGNSA. CDR3 DNA sequence: TGTGCCAGCAGCCTCGCGGCGATAGCGGGAGCTACCTACAATGAGCAGTTCTTC. Its protein product is CASSLAAIAGATYNEQFF.

The chain recombines TRBV5-1 with TRBJ1-1, with a weak D call TRBD1 (5 bases). Germline V gene data show CDR1 as SGHRS and CDR2 as YFSETQ. V lost 7 bases, J lost 6 bases, and 16 bases lay in between. The CDR3 length is 13 residues. For the CDR3, the DNA is TGCGCCAGCGGCGGGGGTTCAAGTCCTGAAGCTTTCTTT. Translating gives CASGGGSSPEAFF.

J is TRBJ2-3 and V is TRBV5-5; D may be TRBD1 (5 bases). The germline V gene encodes CDR1 SGHKS and CDR2 YYEKEE (reference sequence). The V gene lost 2 bases and the J gene lost 5 bases, with 15 bases spanning the gap. The CDR3 runs 15 residues. CDR3 sequence reads: CASSFPSGYGDTQYF. Here the CDR3 DNA reads TGTGCCAGCAGCTTTCCTTCAGGGTATGGAGATACGCAGTATTTT.